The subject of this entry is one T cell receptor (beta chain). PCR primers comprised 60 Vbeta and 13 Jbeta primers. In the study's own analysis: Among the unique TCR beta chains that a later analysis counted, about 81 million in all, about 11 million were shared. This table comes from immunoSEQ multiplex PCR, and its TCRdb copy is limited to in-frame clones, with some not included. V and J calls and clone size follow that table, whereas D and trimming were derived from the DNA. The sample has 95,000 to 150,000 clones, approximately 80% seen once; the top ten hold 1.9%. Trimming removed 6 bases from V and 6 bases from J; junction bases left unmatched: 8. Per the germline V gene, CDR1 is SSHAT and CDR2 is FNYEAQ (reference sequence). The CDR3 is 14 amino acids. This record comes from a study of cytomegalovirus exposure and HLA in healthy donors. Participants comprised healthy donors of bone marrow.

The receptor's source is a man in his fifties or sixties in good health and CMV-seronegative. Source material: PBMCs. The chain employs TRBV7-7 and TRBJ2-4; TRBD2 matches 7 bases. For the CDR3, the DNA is TGTGCCAGCAGTTCTCAGCGGGGAGGAAACATTCAGTACTTC. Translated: CASSSQRGGNIQYF.